This T cell receptor beta chain was sequenced in a study of shared clonotypes between healthy human individuals. The wider study: Donor composition was a couple of women and three men, aged 18 to 49.

CDR1 is MNHNY, CDR2 SVGAGI, per germline (reference sequence). The CDR3 runs 12 residues. Trimming took off 6 bases at V and 5 bases at J, with 10 bases between the two ends. TCRdb's copy holds only in-frame clones and misses some; the assay was immunoSEQ multiplex PCR. The sample includes nearly 2 million clones, approximately 94% of them seen just once. Only CD45RO-negative cells positively selected for CCR7 counted as naive CD8 cells, so terminally differentiated effector memory CD45RA+ cells were excluded. The V gene is TRBV6-6, the J gene TRBJ1-1; no clear D gene. Sequencing was carried out using naive CD8+ T cells sorted from blood. The sequence was collected from a man aged 18-30 years in good health. The CDR3, as DNA: TGTGCCAGCAGCCCCAGGTTGACTGAAGCTTTCTTT. This sequence encodes CASSPRLTEAFF.